This T cell receptor beta chain was captured by sequencing in a study of Ad26.COV2.S vaccination and SARS-CoV-2 variants listed by TCRdb under 2021. About the study as a whole: Vaccine-arm donors came from COV1001, a multicentre, randomized, double-blind, placebo-controlled phase I-IIa trial of Ad26.COV2.S in healthy adults. Investigators did not know the trial group allocation while performing experiments and assessing outcomes. TCRbeta repertoire sequencing was used to assess the specificity and breadth of SARS-CoV-2-reactive T cell receptors after Ad26.COV2.S vaccination. A total of approximately 32 samples were included in the TCR-sequenced set, comprising around 19 Ad26.COV2.S vaccine recipients, 5 placebo recipients and 8 SARS-CoV-2 convalescent individuals. Participants in the trial were split at random into five groups of five each, receiving low-dose or high-dose Ad26.COV2.S once or twice, or else placebo on both occasions. Dosing of Ad26.COV2.S was intramuscular, at either 5x10^10 or 1x10^11 viral particles, delivered as one shot or as two shots spaced 56 days apart. Beyond this particular receptor, the publication reports: Substantial breadth of spike-specific CD8+ and CD4+ T cell responses was reported after vaccination. The study was not powered to compare responses between vaccine doses or regimens. Higher spike-specific TCR breadth was observed in Ad26.COV2.S recipients than in placebo recipients (P = 0.0014). The authors noted that total T cell responses may have been underestimated by the TCR breadth and depth analyses. Vaccine and placebo recipients had similar non-spike TCR breadth, a finding consistent with the vaccine containing only spike.

In light of the paper, this sample's treatment or condition label describes: roughly 20 received Ad26.COV2.S at low or high dose, single or two shots; five or six received placebo; per-sample allocation not given. For vaccine and placebo recipients, the sequenced repertoires came from samples collected on day 63 after the first injection. Cohort 1b enrolled 25 or so adults aged 18-55 years at a single site in Boston, USA, between 29 July and 7 August 2020. Ad26.COV2.S consisted of a replication-incompetent adenovirus type 26 vector by which a prefusion-stabilized SARS-CoV-2 spike protein from the original Wuhan strain was expressed. The immunoSEQ Assay was used to sequence TCRbeta CDR3 regions. After extraction, genomic DNA underwent amplification by bias-controlled multiplex PCR, followed by high-throughput sequencing. In the paper's pipeline: Collapsing and filtering of sequences were performed to quantify the absolute abundance of each unique TCRbeta CDR3 region. T cell fraction was estimated by normalizing TCRbeta template counts to usable DNA, with usable DNA measured through amplification of reference genes found in all nucleated cells. Repertoire TCRs were annotated as SARS-CoV-2-specific by exact matching of V gene, CDR3 amino acid sequence and J gene to a known reactive TCR set. The reference SARS-CoV-2 TCR set was derived from MIRA and filtered for enrichment in COVID-19-positive ImmuneCODE repertoires, a step that removed public or cross-reactive TCRs. Using the MIRA antigens, annotated TCRs were further analysed by specific ORF or by position within an ORF. Depth was the summed frequency of annotated unique rearrangements, while breadth was defined as annotated unique rearrangements over total unique productive rearrangements. Two-sided Wilcoxon rank-sum tests were applied when comparing TCR breadth between groups. The source is immuneACCESS, and TCRdb retained only in-frame sequences with V and J called. Part of the clones is not carried over; for the studies checked, unresolved V genes explain less than half of this, and the remainder is unexplained. V, J and clone size derive from that table, while D and trimming were established from the DNA sequence. This sample lists some 640,000 clones; 80% to 90% were detected once. In total, the top ten clones hold over 1.3% of the sample.

The germline V gene supplies CDR1 SGHAT and CDR2 FQNNGV. V drops 6 bases and J drops 4 bases, leaving 16 bases in between. The CDR3, from cysteine to phenylalanine, totals 15 residues. Just the 45-base CDR3 DNA is kept, in frame starting at base 1. Worth noting for this clone: Which antigen it targets is not known. The sample holds no much larger clone one base away, and base qualities are not on file.

The chain is assembled from TRBV11-2 and TRBJ2-1; TRBD2 is a possible D gene, resting on 6 matching bases. Sequencing used peripheral blood, obtained in a trial of Ad26.COV2.S vaccine versus placebo. The receptor's source is a person between 18 and 65 years old who received the Ad26.COV2.S COVID-19 vaccine or a placebo. The CDR3 protein is CASSFEGRIYNEQFF. The DNA sequence is as follows: TGTGCCAGCAGTTTCGAAGGGAGGATTTACAATGAGCAGTTCTTC.